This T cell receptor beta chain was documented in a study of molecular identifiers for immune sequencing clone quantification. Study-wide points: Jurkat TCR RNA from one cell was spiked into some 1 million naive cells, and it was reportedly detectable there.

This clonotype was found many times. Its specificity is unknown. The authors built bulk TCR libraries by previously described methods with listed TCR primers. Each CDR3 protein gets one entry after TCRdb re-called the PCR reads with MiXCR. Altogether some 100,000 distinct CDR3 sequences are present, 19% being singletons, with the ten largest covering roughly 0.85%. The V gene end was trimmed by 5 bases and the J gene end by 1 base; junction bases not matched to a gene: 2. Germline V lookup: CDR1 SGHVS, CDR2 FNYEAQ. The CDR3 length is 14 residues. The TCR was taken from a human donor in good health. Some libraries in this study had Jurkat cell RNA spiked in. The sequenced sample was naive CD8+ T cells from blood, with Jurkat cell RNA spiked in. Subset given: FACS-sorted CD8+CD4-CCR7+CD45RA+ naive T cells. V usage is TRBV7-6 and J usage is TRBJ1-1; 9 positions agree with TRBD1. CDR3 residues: CASSMTGGNTEAFF. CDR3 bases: TGTGCCAGCAGCATGACAGGGGGGAACACTGAAGCTTTCTTT.